This T cell receptor (beta chain) was recovered during a study of cytomegalovirus exposure and HLA in healthy donors. Study-level results: Among TCR beta chains of equal frequency, HLA-associated ones were more clonally expanded in a later analysis.

PCR primers comprised 60 Vbeta and 13 Jbeta primers. In the authors' methods: In a later analysis, some 10 million of tens of millions of unique beta chains occurred in at least two donors. Assay: immunoSEQ multiplex PCR; the TCRdb copy retains only in-frame clones and omits some. V and J calls and clone size are copied from that table; D and trimming were computed from the DNA. The repertoire holds roughly 80,000 clones, with about two thirds as singletons. This clone appeared a few times. Its antigen is undetermined. The CDR3 is 16 amino acids. Germline CDR1 is MGHRA and CDR2 is YSYEKL. V lost 1 base and J 0 bases, leaving 11 bases between the germline ends.

This TCR came from a woman aged 45-59 years in good health and CMV-seropositive. The source material was PBMCs. This sequence joins TRBV4-1 and TRBJ2-3; D uncertain. DNA of the CDR3: TGCGCCAGCAGCCAAGGTGGCCCCTCTAGCACAGATACGCAGTATTTT. This translates into CASSQGGPSSTDTQYF.